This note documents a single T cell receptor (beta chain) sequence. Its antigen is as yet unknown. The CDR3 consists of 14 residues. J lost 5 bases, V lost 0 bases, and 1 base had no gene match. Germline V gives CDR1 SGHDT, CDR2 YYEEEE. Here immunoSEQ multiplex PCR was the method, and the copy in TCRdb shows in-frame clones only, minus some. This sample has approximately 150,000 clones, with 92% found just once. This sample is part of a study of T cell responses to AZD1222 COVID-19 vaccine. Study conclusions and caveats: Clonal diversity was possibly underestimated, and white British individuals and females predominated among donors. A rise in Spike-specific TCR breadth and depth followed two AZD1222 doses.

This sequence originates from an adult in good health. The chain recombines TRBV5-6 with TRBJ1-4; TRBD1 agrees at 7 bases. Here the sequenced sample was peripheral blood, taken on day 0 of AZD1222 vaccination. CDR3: CASSLGQGNEKLFF. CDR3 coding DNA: TGTGCCAGCAGCTTGGGACAGGGCAATGAAAAACTGTTTTTT.